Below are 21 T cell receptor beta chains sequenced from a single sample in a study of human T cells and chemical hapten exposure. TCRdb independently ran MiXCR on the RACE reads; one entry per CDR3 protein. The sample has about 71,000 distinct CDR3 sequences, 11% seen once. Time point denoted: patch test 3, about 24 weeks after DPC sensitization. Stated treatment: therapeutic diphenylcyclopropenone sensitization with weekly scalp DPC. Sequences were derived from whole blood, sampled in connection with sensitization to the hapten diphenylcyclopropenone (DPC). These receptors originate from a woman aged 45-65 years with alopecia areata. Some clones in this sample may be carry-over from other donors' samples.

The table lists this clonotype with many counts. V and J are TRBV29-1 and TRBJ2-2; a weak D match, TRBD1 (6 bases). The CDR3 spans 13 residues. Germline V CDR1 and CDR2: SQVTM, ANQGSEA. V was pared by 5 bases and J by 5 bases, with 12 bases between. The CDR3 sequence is CSVYTGFTGELFF. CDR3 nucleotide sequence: TGCAGCGTTTATACAGGGTTTACCGGGGAGCTGTTTTTT.

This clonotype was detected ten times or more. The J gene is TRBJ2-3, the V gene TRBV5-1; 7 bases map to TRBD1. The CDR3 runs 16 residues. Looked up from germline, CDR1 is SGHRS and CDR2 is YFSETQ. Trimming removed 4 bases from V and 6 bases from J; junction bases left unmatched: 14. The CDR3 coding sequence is TGCGCCAGCAGCCTGGGGGACAGACCTAAGGGGGATACGCAGTATTTT. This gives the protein CASSLGDRPKGDTQYF. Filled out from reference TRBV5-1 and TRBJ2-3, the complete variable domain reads KAGVTQTPRYLIKTRGQQVTLSCSPISGHRSVSWYQQTPGQGLQFLFEYFSETQRNKGNFPGRFSGRQFSNSRSEMNVSTLELGDSALYLCASSLGDRPKGDTQYFGPGTRLTVL.

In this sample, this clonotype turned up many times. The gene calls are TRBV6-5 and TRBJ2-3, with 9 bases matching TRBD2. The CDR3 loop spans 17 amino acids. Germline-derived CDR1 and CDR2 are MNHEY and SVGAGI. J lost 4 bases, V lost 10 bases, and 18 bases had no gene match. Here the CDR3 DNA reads TGTGCCACTAAGTCCTCCACCGGGCGGGGGGGCCCAGATACGCAGTATTTT. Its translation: CATKSSTGRGGPDTQYF.

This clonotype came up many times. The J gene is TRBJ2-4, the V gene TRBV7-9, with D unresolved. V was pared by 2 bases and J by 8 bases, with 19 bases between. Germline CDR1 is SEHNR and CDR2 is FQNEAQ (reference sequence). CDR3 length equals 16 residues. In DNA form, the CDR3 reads TGTGCCAGCAGCTTATCGGCCCTAGGCTCCGCAGACATTCAGTACTTC. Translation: CASSLSALGSADIQYF.

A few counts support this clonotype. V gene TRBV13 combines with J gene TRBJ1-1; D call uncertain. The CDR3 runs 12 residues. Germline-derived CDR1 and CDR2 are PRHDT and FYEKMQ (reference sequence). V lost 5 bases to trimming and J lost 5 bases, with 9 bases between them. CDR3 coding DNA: TGTGCCAGCAGCGAGCGTAGGACTGAAGCTTTCTTT. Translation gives CASSERRTEAFF.

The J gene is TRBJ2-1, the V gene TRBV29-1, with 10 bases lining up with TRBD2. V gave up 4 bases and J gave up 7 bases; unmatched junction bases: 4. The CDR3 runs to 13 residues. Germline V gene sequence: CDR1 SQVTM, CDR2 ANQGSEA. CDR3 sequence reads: CSVGIAGGNEQFF. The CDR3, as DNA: TGCAGCGTTGGAATAGCGGGAGGTAATGAGCAGTTCTTC.

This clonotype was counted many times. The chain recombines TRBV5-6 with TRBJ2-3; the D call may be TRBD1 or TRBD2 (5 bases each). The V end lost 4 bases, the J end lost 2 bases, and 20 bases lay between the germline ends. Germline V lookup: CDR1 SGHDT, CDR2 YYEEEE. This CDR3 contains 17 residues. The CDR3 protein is CASSLRPTGTLTDTQYF. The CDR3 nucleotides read TGTGCCAGCAGCCTTAGACCTACCGGGACCCTCACAGATACGCAGTATTTT.

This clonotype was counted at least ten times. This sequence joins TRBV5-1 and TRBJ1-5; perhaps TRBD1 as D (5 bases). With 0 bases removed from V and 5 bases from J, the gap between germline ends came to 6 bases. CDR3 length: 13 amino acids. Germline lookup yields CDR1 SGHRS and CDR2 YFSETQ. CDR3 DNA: TGCGCCAGCAGCTTGGGGGGGTATCAGCCCCAGCATTTT. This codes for CASSLGGYQPQHF. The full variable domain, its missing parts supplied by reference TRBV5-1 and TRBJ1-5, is KAGVTQTPRYLIKTRGQQVTLSCSPISGHRSVSWYQQTPGQGLQFLFEYFSETQRNKGNFPGRFSGRQFSNSRSEMNVSTLELGDSALYLCASSLGGYQPQHFGDGTRLSIL.

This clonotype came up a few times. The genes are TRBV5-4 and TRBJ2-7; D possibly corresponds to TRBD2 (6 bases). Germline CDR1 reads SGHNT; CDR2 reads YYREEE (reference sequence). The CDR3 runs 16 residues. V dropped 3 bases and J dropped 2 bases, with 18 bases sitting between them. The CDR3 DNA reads TGTGCCAGCAGCTCCCCTGGGCGGGATCGAACCTACGAGCAGTACTTC. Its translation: CASSSPGRDRTYEQYF. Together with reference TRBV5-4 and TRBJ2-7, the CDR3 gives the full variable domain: ETGVTQSPTHLIKTRGQQVTLRCSSQSGHNTVSWYQQALGQGPQFIFQYYREEENGRGNFPPRFSGLQFPNYSSELNVNALELDDSALYLCASSSPGRDRTYEQYFGPGTRLTVT.

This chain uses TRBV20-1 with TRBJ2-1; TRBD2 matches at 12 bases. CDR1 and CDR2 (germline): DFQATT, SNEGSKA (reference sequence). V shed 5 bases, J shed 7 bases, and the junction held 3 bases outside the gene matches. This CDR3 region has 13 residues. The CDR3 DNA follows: TGCAGTGCTCCCGGACTAGCGGGAAATGAGCAGTTCTTC. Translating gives CSAPGLAGNEQFF.

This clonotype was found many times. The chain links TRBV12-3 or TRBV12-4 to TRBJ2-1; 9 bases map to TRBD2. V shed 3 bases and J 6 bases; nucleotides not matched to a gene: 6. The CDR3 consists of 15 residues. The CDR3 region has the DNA TGTGCCAGCAGTTTCGGTGGCGGGAGGGCCAATGAGCAGTTCTTC. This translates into CASSFGGGRANEQFF.

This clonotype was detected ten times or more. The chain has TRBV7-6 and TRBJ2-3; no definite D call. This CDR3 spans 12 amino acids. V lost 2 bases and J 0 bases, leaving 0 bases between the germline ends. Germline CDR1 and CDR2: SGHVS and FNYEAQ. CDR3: CASSLSTDTQYF. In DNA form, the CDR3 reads TGTGCCAGCAGCTTAAGCACAGATACGCAGTATTTT.

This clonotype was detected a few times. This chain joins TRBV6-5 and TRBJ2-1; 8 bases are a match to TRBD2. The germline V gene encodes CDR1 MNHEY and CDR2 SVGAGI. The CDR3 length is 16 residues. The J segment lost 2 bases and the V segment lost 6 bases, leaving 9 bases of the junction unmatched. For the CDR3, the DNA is TGTGCCAGCAGCCTCACGGGAGCGGGGGCCTACAATGAGCAGTTCTTC. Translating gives CASSLTGAGAYNEQFF.

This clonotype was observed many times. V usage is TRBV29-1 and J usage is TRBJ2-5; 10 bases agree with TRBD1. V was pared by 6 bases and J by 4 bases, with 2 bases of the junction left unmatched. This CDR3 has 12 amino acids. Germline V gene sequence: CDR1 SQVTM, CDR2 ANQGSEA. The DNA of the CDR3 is TGCAGCGTGGGGACAGGGGCAGAGACCCAGTACTTC. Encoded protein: CSVGTGAETQYF.

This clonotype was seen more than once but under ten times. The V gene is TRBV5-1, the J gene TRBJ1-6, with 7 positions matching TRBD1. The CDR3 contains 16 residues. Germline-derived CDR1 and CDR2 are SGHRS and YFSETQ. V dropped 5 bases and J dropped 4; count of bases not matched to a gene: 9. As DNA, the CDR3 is TGCGCCAGCAGAAGAGACAGGGACCCTTATAATTCACCCCTCCACTTT. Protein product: CASRRDRDPYNSPLHF.

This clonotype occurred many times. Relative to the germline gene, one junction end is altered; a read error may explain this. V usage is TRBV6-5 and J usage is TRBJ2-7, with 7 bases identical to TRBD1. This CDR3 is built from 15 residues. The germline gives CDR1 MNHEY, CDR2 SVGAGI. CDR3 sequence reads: CASSDSGTASYEQYF. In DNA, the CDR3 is TGTGCCAGCAGTGACTCCGGGACAGCCTCATACGAGCAGTACTTC.

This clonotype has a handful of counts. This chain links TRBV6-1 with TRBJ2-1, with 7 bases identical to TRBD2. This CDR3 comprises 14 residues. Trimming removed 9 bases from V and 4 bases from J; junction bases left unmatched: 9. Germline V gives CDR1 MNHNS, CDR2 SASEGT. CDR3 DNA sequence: TGTGCCAGTCTGAGGGGACTACCTTACAATGAGCAGTTCTTC. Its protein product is CASLRGLPYNEQFF.

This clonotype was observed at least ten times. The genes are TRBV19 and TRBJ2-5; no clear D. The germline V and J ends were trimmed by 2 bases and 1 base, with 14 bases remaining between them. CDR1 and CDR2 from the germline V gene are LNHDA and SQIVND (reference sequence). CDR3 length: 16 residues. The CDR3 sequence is CASSIRPRWGQETQYF. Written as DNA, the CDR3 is TGTGCCAGTAGTATACGTCCACGATGGGGCCAAGAGACCCAGTACTTC.

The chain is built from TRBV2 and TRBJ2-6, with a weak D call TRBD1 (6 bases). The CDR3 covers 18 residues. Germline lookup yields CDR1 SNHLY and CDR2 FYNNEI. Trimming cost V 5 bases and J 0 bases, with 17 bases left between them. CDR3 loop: CASSLPGQARSGANVLTF. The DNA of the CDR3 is TGTGCCAGCAGTCTACCGGGACAAGCGCGCTCTGGGGCCAACGTCCTGACTTTC.

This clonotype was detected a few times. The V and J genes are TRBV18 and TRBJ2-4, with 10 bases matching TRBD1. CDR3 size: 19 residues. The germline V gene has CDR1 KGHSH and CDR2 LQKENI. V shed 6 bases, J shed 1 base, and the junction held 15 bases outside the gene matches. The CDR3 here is CASSPPGQGPIMAKNIQYF. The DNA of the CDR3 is TGTGCCAGCTCGCCTCCGGGACAGGGGCCCATCATGGCCAAAAACATTCAGTACTTC. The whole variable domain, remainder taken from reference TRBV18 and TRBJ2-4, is NAGVMQNPRHLVRRRGQEARLRCSPMKGHSHVYWYRQLPEEGLKFMVYLQKENIIDESGMPKERFSAEFPKEGPSILRIQQVVRGDSAAYFCASSPPGQGPIMAKNIQYFGAGTRLSVL.

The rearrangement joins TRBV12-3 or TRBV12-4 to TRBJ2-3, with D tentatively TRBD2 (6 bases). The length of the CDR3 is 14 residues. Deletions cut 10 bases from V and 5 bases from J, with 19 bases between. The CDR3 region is CATQFGGWGDTQYF. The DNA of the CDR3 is TGTGCCACCCAGTTTGGGGGGTGGGGAGATACGCAGTATTTT.